The entry that follows covers one T cell receptor beta chain sequence. Measured with immunoSEQ multiplex PCR; TCRdb has only the in-frame clones, and not every one. The sample yields over 85,000 clones, around 82% seen once. This sample was taken from a study of blood T cell repertoires in COVID-19. Study at large: Specimens from acute and convalescent COVID-19 originated in the United States, Italy and Spain. PBMCs, B-cell-depleted T cells, or T cells were the source of the cDNA or gDNA that made up the material.

The CDR3 covers 17 residues. The V gene lost 0 bases and the J gene lost 8 bases, with 19 bases spanning the gap. From germline, CDR1 is LGHNA and CDR2 YSLEER. The clonotype comes from a human donor in a cohort sampled during active COVID-19. Sequencing was carried out using peripheral blood. V and J are TRBV4-3 and TRBJ1-4, with a possible D match to TRBD1 (5 bases). The CDR3 here is CASSQDIQGHKGEKLFF. The CDR3 region has the DNA TGCGCCAGCAGCCAAGATATTCAAGGCCATAAGGGGGAAAAACTGTTTTTT.